This note documents a single T cell receptor beta chain sequence. The antigen remains unidentified. The sample originates from a study of cytomegalovirus exposure and HLA in healthy donors. Primers: 60 Vbeta forward and 13 Jbeta reverse. Assay: immunoSEQ multiplex PCR; the TCRdb copy retains only in-frame clones and omits some. Of 120,000 or so clones detected, roughly four fifths appear once; the ten largest clones hold about 11%. Study results and caveats: Associated with HLA alleles at 0.05 false discovery rate in a later analysis were 17,000 or so TCR beta sequences. Most TCR beta V segments were productive about 87% or about 30% of the time in an earlier analysis. Per a later analysis, HLA-associated TCR beta chains showed more clonal expansion than other, equally common TCR beta chains.

Trimming removed 4 bases from V and 2 bases from J, with 13 bases in between. The CDR3 has 14 amino acids. Germline-derived CDR1 and CDR2 are SGHRS and YFSETQ. This chain connects TRBV5-1 to TRBJ2-7; TRBD1 might be the D (5 bases). Specimen: PBMCs. The TCR was taken from a male donor in good health and CMV-seropositive. The CDR3 nucleotides read TGCGCCAGCAGCCGGACACCTAGGGCCTACGAGCAGTACTTC. Its protein is CASSRTPRAYEQYF.